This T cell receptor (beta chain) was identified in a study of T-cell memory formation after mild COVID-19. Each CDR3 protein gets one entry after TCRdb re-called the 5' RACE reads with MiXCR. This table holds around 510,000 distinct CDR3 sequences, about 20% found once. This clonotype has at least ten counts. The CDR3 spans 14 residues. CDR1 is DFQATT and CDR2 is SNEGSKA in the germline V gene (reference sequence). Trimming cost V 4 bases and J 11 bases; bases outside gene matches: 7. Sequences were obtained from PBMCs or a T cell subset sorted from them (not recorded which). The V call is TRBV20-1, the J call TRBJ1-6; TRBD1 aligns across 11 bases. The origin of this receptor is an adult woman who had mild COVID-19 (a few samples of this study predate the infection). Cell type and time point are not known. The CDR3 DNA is TGCAGTGCTACCCTTGGACAGGGGGCTACACCCCTCCACTTT. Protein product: CSATLGQGATPLHF.